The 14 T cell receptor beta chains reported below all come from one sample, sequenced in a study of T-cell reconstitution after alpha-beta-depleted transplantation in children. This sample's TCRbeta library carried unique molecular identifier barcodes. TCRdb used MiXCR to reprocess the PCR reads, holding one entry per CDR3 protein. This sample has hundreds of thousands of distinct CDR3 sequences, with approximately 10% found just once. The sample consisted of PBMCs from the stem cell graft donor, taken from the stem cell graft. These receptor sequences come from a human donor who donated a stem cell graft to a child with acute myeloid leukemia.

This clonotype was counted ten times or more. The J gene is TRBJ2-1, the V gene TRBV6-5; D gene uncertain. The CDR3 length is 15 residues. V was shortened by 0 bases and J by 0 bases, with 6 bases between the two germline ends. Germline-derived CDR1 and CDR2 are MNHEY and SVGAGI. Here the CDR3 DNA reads TGTGCCAGCAGTTACTCCCAGAGCTCCTACAATGAGCAGTTCTTC. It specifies CASSYSQSSYNEQFF.

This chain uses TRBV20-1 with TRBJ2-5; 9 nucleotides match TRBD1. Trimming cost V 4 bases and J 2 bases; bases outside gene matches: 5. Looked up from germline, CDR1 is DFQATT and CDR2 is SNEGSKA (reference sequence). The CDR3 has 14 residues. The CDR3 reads CSANSGTGQETQYF. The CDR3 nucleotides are TGCAGTGCTAATTCAGGGACAGGGCAAGAGACCCAGTACTTC.

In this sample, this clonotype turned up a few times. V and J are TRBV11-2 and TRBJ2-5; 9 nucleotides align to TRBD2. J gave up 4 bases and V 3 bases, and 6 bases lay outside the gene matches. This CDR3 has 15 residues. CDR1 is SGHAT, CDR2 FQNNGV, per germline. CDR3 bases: TGTGCCAGCAGCTTCGGGCTAGCGGGAACAGAGACCCAGTACTTC. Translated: CASSFGLAGTETQYF.

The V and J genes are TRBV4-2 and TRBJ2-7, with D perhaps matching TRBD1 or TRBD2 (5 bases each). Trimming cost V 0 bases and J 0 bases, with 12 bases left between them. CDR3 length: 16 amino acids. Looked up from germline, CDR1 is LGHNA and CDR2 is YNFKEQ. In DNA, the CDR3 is TGTGCCAGCAGCCAAGATTGGAAGGGGAGCTCCTACGAGCAGTACTTC. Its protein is CASSQDWKGSSYEQYF.

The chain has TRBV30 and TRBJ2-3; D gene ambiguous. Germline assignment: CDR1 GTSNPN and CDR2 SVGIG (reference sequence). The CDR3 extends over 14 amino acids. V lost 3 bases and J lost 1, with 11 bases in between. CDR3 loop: CAWRVSGRTDTQYF. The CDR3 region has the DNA TGTGCCTGGAGGGTCTCGGGTCGCACAGATACGCAGTATTTT.

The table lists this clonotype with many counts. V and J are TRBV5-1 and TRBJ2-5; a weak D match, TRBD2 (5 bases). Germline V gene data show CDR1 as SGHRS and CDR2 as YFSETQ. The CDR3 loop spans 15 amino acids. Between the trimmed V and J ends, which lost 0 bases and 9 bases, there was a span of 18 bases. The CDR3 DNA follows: TGCGCCAGCAGCTTGGGGGCGCAAGGGCTAGCATCCCAGTACTTC. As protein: CASSLGAQGLASQYF. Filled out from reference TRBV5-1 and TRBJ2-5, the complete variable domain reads KAGVTQTPRYLIKTRGQQVTLSCSPISGHRSVSWYQQTPGQGLQFLFEYFSETQRNKGNFPGRFSGRQFSNSRSEMNVSTLELGDSALYLCASSLGAQGLASQYFGPGTRLLVL.

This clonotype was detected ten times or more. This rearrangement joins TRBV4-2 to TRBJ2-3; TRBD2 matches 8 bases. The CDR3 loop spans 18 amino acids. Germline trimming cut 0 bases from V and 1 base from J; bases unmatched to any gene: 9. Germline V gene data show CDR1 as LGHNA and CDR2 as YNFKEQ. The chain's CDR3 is CASSQDGQREMGTDTQYF. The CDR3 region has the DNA TGTGCCAGCAGCCAAGATGGTCAGCGGGAGATGGGCACAGATACGCAGTATTTT.

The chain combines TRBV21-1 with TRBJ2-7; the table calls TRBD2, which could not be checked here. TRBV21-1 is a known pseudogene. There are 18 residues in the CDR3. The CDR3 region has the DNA TGTGCCAGCAGCAAAGAGCCGGCTAGCGGACAAAGATCCTACGAGCAGTACTTC. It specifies CASSKEPASGQRSYEQYF.

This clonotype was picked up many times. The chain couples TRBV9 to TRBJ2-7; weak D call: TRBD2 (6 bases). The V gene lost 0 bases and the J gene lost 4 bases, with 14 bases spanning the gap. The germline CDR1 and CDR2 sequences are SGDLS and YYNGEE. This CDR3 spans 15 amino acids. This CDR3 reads CASSVGDSGGYEQYF. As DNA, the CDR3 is TGTGCCAGCAGCGTAGGTGATAGCGGAGGGTACGAGCAGTACTTC.

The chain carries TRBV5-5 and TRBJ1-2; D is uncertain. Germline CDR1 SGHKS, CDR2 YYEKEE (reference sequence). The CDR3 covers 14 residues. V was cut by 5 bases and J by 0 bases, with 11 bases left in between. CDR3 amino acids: CASRPLGTNYGYTF. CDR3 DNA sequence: TGTGCCAGCAGGCCATTGGGGACTAACTATGGCTACACCTTC.

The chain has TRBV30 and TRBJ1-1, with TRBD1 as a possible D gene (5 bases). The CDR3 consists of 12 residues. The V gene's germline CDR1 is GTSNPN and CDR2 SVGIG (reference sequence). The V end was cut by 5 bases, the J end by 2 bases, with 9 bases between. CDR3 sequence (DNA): TGTGCCTGGGGGGGGAGAAACACTGAAGCTTTCTTT. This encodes CAWGGRNTEAFF.

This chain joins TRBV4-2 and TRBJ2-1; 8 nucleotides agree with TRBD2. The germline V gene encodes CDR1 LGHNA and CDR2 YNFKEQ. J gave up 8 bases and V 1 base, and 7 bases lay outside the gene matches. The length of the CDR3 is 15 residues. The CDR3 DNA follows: TGTGCCAGCAGCCAAGTTAGCGGGATCTCGGATGAGCAGTTCTTC. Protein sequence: CASSQVSGISDEQFF.

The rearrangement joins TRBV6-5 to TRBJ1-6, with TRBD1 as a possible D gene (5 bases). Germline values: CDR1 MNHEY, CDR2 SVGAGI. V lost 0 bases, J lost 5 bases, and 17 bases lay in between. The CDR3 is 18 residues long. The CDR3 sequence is CASSYSMKGQVHNSPLHF. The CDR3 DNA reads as TGTGCCAGCAGTTACTCGATGAAGGGGCAGGTCCATAATTCACCCCTCCACTTT.

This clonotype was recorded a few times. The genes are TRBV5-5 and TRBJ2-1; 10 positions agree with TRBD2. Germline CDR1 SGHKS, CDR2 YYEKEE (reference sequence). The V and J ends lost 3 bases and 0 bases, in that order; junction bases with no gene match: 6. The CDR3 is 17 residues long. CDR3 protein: CASSSPLAGSSYNEQFF. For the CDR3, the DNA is TGTGCCAGCAGCTCGCCACTAGCGGGGAGCTCCTACAATGAGCAGTTCTTC.